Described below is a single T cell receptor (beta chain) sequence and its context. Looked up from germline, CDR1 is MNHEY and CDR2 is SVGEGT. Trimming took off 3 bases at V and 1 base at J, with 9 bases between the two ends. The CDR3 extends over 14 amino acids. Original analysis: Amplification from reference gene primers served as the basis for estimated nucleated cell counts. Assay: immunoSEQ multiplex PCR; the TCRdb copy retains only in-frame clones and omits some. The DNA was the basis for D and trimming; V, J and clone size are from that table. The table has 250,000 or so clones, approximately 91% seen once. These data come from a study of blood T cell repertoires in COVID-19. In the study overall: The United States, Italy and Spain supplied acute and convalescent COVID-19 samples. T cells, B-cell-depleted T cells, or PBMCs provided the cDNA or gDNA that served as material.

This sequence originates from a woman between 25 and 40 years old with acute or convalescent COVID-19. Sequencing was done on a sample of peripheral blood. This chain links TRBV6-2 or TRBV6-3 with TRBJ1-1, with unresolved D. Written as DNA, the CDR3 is TGTGCCAGCAGTTATCAACTAACGAACACTGAAGCTTTCTTT. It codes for CASSYQLTNTEAFF.